These 20 T cell receptor beta chains were sequenced from one sample in a study of T cells in women clearing cervical HPV infection. The assay was immunoSEQ multiplex PCR, and TCRdb's table has in-frame clones only and misses some. The sample data list tens of thousands of clones. The source material was blood buffy coat. The receptors originated from a woman aged 18-70 years with a cervical HPV16 infection that either progressed to CIN3+ or cleared (not recorded which).

Points on this clone: The read stops 3 residues short of the end of the CDR3; the missing end is completed from the germline J gene. The chain is built from TRBV5-5 and TRBJ1-2; 8 nucleotides align to TRBD1. The CDR3 spans 15 residues. From germline, CDR1 is SGHKS and CDR2 YYEKEE (reference sequence). The CDR3 region is CASSPRQGNTDTYTF. CDR3 bases read: TGTGCCAGCAGCCCACGACAGGGGAACACAGATACC.

The CDR3 reads CASRAPQGKDTGELFF. Partial CDR3 DNA: TGTGCCAGCAGGGCTCCACAGGGGAAGGACACCGGGGAG. V is TRBV6-2 or TRBV6-3 and J is TRBJ2-2, with 7 bases that match TRBD1. The CDR3 end falls 3 residues outside the read, so it is completed with the germline J gene. V lost 6 bases and J lost 3; bases outside the gene matches: 10. CDR3 length equals 16 residues. From germline, CDR1 is MNHEY and CDR2 SVGEGT.

A note on this clone: Read sequence stops 3 residues before the CDR3 end, and the germline J gene provides the missing end. The rearrangement uses TRBV18 and TRBJ2-2; tentative D call: TRBD1 (6 bases). The CDR3 is 20 amino acids. Germline V gene lookup returns CDR1 KGHSH and CDR2 LQKENI. Incomplete CDR3 DNA: TGTGCCAGCTCACGCGAAGAGGTTACAGGGCAAAGCTCCTATAATTCACCG. Amino acids: CASSREEVTGQSSYNSP. The entire CDR3 protein is CASSREEVTGQSSYNSPLFF.

To note about this clone: The observed sequence ends 3 residues before the CDR3 terminus, with the missing tail filled in from the germline J gene. The chain carries TRBV14 and TRBJ2-2; TRBD2 aligns across 9 bases. After removal of 4 bases from V and 2 bases from J, the junction contained 5 bases not matched to a gene. This CDR3 contains 16 residues. From germline, CDR1 is SGHDN and CDR2 FVKESK. This CDR3 reads CASSRVAGANTGELFF. The covered CDR3 bases are TGTGCCAGCAGCCGTGTAGCGGGGGCAAACACCGGGGAG.

Concerning this clone: The read ends 3 residues early relative to the CDR3; the germline J gene fills the gap. The chain links TRBV5-1 to TRBJ2-7; either TRBD1 or TRBD2 may supply D (5 bases each). In germline, CDR1 is SGHRS, CDR2 YFSETQ. Between the trimmed V and J ends, which lost 1 base and 2 bases, there was a span of 16 bases. The CDR3 consists of 16 residues. This CDR3 reads CASSLRGAGGTYEQYF. CDR3 DNA (partial): TGCGCCAGCAGCTTGAGAGGGGCCGGAGGCACCTACGAG.

A note on this clone: The CDR3 goes on 3 residues after the read ends, and that part is filled in from the germline J gene. The gene calls are TRBV20-1 and TRBJ1-3, with D possibly being TRBD1 (6 bases). The V gene lost 2 bases and the J gene lost 4 bases, with 18 bases spanning the gap. Germline loops: CDR1 DFQATT, CDR2 SNEGSKA (reference sequence). This CDR3 comprises 16 residues. The covered CDR3 bases are TGCAGTGCTAGACCTGACACAGGGTACGAAGGAAACACC. This translates into CSARPDTGYEGNT. In full, the CDR3 reads CSARPDTGYEGNTIYF.

In regard to this clone: The sequence runs out 3 residues before the end of the CDR3; the remainder is reconstructed from the germline J gene. The gene calls are TRBV12-3 or TRBV12-4 and TRBJ1-6; TRBD1 agrees at 8 bases. The CDR3 is made up of 18 amino acids. V gave up 6 bases and J gave up 7 bases; unmatched junction bases: 17. CDR3: CASRGVPGGDLKNSPLHF. Incomplete CDR3 DNA: TGTGCCAGCAGGGGAGTCCCAGGGGGCGACCTAAAGAATTCACCC.

On this clone itself: Sequencing ends 3 residues short of the CDR3 end; the germline J gene provides the rest. Other DNA variants within this sample encode the same CDR3. This chain links TRBV2 with TRBJ1-2, with D possibly being TRBD1 (5 bases). CDR1 SNHLY and CDR2 FYNNEI come from the germline V gene. The CDR3 consists of 14 residues. The CDR3 bases that were read are TGTGCCAGCAGTGGTGACAGTCACGTCGGGGGG. Protein sequence: CASSGDSHVGG. The full CDR3 protein reads CASSGDSHVGGYTF.

The CDR3 spells CASSLTSGGSHYNEQFF. The CDR3 DNA, read in part, is TGTGCCAGCAGCTTAACTAGCGGGGGTTCCCACTACAATGAG. This chain uses TRBV7-3 with TRBJ2-1; 9 nucleotides align to TRBD2. The CDR3 extends 3 residues past the end of the read, so its final part is completed from the germline J gene. Germline V gene sequence: CDR1 SGHTA, CDR2 FQGTGA. V dropped 0 bases and J dropped 3; count of bases not matched to a gene: 6. This CDR3 has 17 residues.

As for this clone: The CDR3 is cut off 3 residues early in the read; its end comes from the germline J gene. The chain is built from TRBV5-1 and TRBJ1-5; TRBD1 matches at 9 bases. V trimming: 2 bases; J trimming: 4 bases; junction bases outside the gene matches: 4. The length of the CDR3 is 15 residues. Germline V gives CDR1 SGHRS, CDR2 YFSETQ. The CDR3 spells CASSLGDRVNQPQHF. The DNA read from the CDR3 is TGCGCCAGCAGCTTAGGGGACAGGGTAAATCAGCCC.

Turning to this clone: The read gets to within 3 residues of the CDR3 end, and the germline J gene fills in the rest. The J gene is TRBJ1-4, the V gene TRBV6-1; D possibly corresponds to TRBD1 (5 bases). V was trimmed by 3 bases and J by 8 bases, leaving 16 bases between them. Germline-derived CDR1 and CDR2 are MNHNS and SASEGT. This CDR3 has 15 amino acids. CDR3 bases read: TGTGCCAGCAGTGACGATCAGGGAGCCTACGAAAAA. This gives the protein CASSDDQGAYEK. The entire CDR3 protein is CASSDDQGAYEKLFF.

Comments on this clone: The CDR3 is cut off 3 residues early in the read; its end comes from the germline J gene. This chain uses TRBV18 with TRBJ1-4; tentative D call: TRBD1 (6 bases). V was pared by 6 bases and J by 5 bases, with 19 bases between. In germline, CDR1 is KGHSH, CDR2 LQKENI. There are 16 residues in the CDR3. CDR3 DNA, as far as it was read: TGTGCCAGCTCGTCAATGCCCAACAGGGACAATGAAAAA. As protein: CASSSMPNRDNEK. The whole CDR3 reads CASSSMPNRDNEKLFF.

About this clone: The missing CDR3 end, 3 residues past where the read stops, is filled in from the germline J gene. This sample also contains other DNA sequences that code for the same CDR3. The chain uses TRBV19 and TRBJ1-3; D might be TRBD1 (5 bases). The CDR3 covers 14 residues. In germline, CDR1 is LNHDA, CDR2 SQIVND (reference sequence). V lost 3 bases to trimming and J lost 4 bases, with 10 bases between them. Incomplete CDR3 DNA: TGTGCCAGTAGTATTACAGGTGACGGAAACACC. Its protein is CASSITGDGNT. The full CDR3 is CASSITGDGNTIYF.

Comments on this clone: The CDR3 end falls 3 residues outside the read, so it is completed with the germline J gene. The J gene is TRBJ2-1, the V gene TRBV6-2 or TRBV6-3, with 7 bases fitting TRBD2. The CDR3 consists of 16 residues. In germline, CDR1 is MNHEY, CDR2 SVGEGT. The V gene end was trimmed by 6 bases and the J gene end by 4 bases; junction bases not matched to a gene: 12. The chain's CDR3 is CASSLNPAGPYNEQFF. CDR3 bases read: TGTGCCAGCAGCCTTAACCCAGCGGGACCTTACAATGAG.

Notes on this clone: The CDR3 end falls 3 residues outside the read, so it is completed with the germline J gene. This chain joins TRBV7-9 and TRBJ2-7, with no clear D. Per the germline V gene, CDR1 is SEHNR and CDR2 is FQNEAQ (reference sequence). V was shortened by 2 bases and J by 6 bases, with 11 bases between the two germline ends. CDR3 size: 13 residues. The sequenced part of the CDR3 DNA is TGTGCCAGCAGCTTAATTCCGCGAACCGAG. It yields the protein CASSLIPRTE. The whole CDR3 sequence reads CASSLIPRTEQYF.

As for this clone: The read falls 3 residues short of the CDR3 end, and the missing part is taken from the germline J gene. The chain couples TRBV7-6 to TRBJ2-7, with 7 positions matching TRBD1. CDR3 length: 15 amino acids. Losses at the gene ends were 1 base for V and 3 bases for J; bases not matched to a gene: 6. The V gene's germline CDR1 is SGHVS and CDR2 FNYEAQ. CDR3 DNA, as far as it was read: TGTGCCAGCAGCTTAGGGGACAGCCCAATCTACGAG. This translates into CASSLGDSPIYE. The CDR3 as a whole reads CASSLGDSPIYEQYF.

A remark on this clone: The read terminates 3 residues before the CDR3 end, so the remaining end is supplied by the germline J gene. The rearrangement links TRBV12-3 or TRBV12-4 to TRBJ1-4; D not resolved. Trimming removed 6 bases from V and 1 base from J, with 9 bases in between. The CDR3 contains 14 residues. The sequenced part of the CDR3 DNA is TGTGCCAGCAGGGTCGGACTAACTAATGAAAAA. Translating gives CASRVGLTNEK. The whole CDR3 is CASRVGLTNEKLFF.

A note on this clone: Read coverage stops 3 residues before the CDR3 terminus; the germline J gene supplies the remainder. The chain joins TRBV5-4 to TRBJ2-1; D is undetermined. This CDR3 contains 15 residues. Trimming shortened V by 0 bases and J by 3 bases, and 10 bases separated the two germline ends. CDR1 is SGHNT, CDR2 YYREEE, per germline (reference sequence). The chain's CDR3 is CASSLGQSLYNEQFF. The covered CDR3 bases are TGTGCCAGCAGCTTGGGCCAGTCTCTCTACAATGAG.

Points on this clone: The sequenced fragment ends 3 residues before the CDR3 boundary, so the rest is inferred from the germline J gene. The sample carries other DNA sequences with the same CDR3. The rearrangement links TRBV20-1 to TRBJ1-5, with D tentatively TRBD1 (6 bases). Looked up from germline, CDR1 is DFQATT and CDR2 is SNEGSKA (reference sequence). This CDR3 is built from 12 residues. V was trimmed by 6 bases and J by 1 base, leaving 7 bases between them. CDR3 bases read: TGCAGTGCCGGACAGAGCAATCAGCCC. Protein: CSAGQSNQP. The CDR3 as a whole reads CSAGQSNQPQHF.

Points on this clone: The read stops 3 residues short of the end of the CDR3; the missing end is completed from the germline J gene. The chain uses TRBV29-1 and TRBJ1-2, with D unclear. Germline V lookup: CDR1 SQVTM, CDR2 ANQGSEA. V gave up 0 bases and J gave up 2 bases, with 7 bases separating them. The CDR3 runs to 13 residues. The part of the CDR3 DNA that was read is TGCAGCGTTGAAGATTCCCAGAACTATGGC. Translation gives CSVEDSQNYG. The entire CDR3 protein reads CSVEDSQNYGYTF.